This TCR beta chain is drawn from a study of blood T cell repertoires in COVID-19. As for the study in general: The origin of the acute and convalescent COVID-19 samples was the United States, Italy and Spain.

In the original workflow: Scientists estimated how many nucleated cells there were by amplifying reference gene primers. Only in-frame clones appear in the TCRdb table, and some are missing; sequencing was by immunoSEQ multiplex PCR. The V and J calls and clone size are taken from that table; D and trimming were inferred from the DNA. The table includes around 290,000 clones, approximately 90% detected once. Enrolment of Seattle patients took place during active infection, and they were followed longitudinally. From germline, CDR1 is SGHRS and CDR2 YFSETQ. V was cut by 4 bases and J by 3 bases, with 13 bases left in between. CDR3 length: 15 amino acids.

The chain recombines TRBV5-1 with TRBJ2-2; TRBD2 is a possible D gene (5 bases). This receptor was identified in a woman aged 25 to 39 with COVID-19, enrolled during active disease. The specimen sequenced was peripheral blood. The CDR3: CASSPPRGDTGELFF. In DNA form, the CDR3 reads TGCGCCAGCAGCCCCCCACGGGGTGACACCGGGGAGCTGTTTTTT.